The sequence of this TCR beta chain was determined in a study of cytomegalovirus exposure and HLA in healthy donors. The PCR used 60 Vbeta and 13 Jbeta primers. The method was immunoSEQ multiplex PCR; TCRdb's version includes in-frame clones alone and lacks a portion of them. The sample's table shows about 120,000 clones. After removal of 8 bases from V and 4 bases from J, the junction contained 6 bases not matched to a gene. The CDR3 contains 13 residues. The V gene's germline CDR1 is MNHNS and CDR2 SASEGT. This sequence joins TRBV6-1 and TRBJ1-1, with 8 bases lining up with TRBD1. The receptor comes from a man between 18 and 29 years old in good health and CMV-seronegative. The sample taken for sequencing was PBMCs. The CDR3 sequence is CASHTGGGTEAFF. The CDR3 DNA sequence: TGTGCCAGCCATACAGGGGGGGGCACTGAAGCTTTCTTT.